One sample yielded the 21 T cell receptor beta chains listed below, sequenced in a study of blood T cells in healthy people across ages. For the second PCR, which ran for about 6 to 11 cycles, a sample-barcoded 5' primer and a J-beta primer mix were used. TCRdb recomputed calls from the 5' RACE reads with MiXCR, one row per CDR3 protein. Altogether around 1,800,000 distinct CDR3 sequences are present, around 40% being singletons, with the ten largest covering 20% to 25%. The sequencing input was blood. These receptors originate from a human donor in good health.

The V and J genes are TRBV18 and TRBJ1-4; D possibly corresponds to TRBD1 (6 bases). This CDR3 region has 15 residues. V lost 2 bases and J 8 bases, leaving 15 bases between the germline ends. Germline V gene lookup returns CDR1 KGHSH and CDR2 LQKENI. The CDR3 protein is CASSPELQGNEKLFF. The CDR3 DNA is TGTGCCAGCTCACCAGAGTTACAGGGAAACGAAAAACTGTTTTTT.

This chain connects TRBV9 to TRBJ1-4, with D perhaps TRBD1 (5 bases). This CDR3 is built from 15 residues. Per the germline V gene, CDR1 is SGDLS and CDR2 is YYNGEE. Trimming left V 3 bases short and J 10 bases short, with 19 bases between. Written as DNA, the CDR3 is TGTGCCAGCAGCGATAATACAGGAGAATCTGGAAAACTGTTTTTT. Protein sequence: CASSDNTGESGKLFF.

The V gene is TRBV4-3, the J gene TRBJ2-3; 7 positions match TRBD2. CDR1 and CDR2 from the germline V gene are LGHNA and YSLEER. The CDR3 length is 18 residues. V lost 0 bases, J lost 6 bases, and 15 bases stayed unmatched. The CDR3 spells CASSQDSLRTRSWDTQYF. The CDR3 nucleotides are TGCGCCAGCAGCCAAGATTCCCTCAGGACTAGGTCGTGGGATACGCAGTATTTT.

The sample holds a few counts of this clonotype. The J gene is TRBJ1-1, the V gene TRBV29-1; possible D gene TRBD1, 5 bases. The germline V gene encodes CDR1 SQVTM and CDR2 ANQGSEA. The CDR3 runs 12 residues. Trimming pared 4 bases from V and 7 bases from J, leaving 13 bases between. This CDR3 reads CSVVSGGGEAFF. DNA of the CDR3: TGCAGCGTTGTCTCGGGGGGTGGTGAAGCTTTCTTT. The full variable domain, with the rest looked up from reference TRBV29-1 and TRBJ1-1, is SAVISQKPSRDICQRGTSLTIQCQVDSQVTMMFWYRQQPGQSLTLIATANQGSEATYESGFVIDKFPISRPNLTFSTLTVSNMSPEDSSIYLCSVVSGGGEAFFGQGTRLTVV.

This chain uses TRBV28 with TRBJ1-2, with D perhaps TRBD1 (5 bases). The CDR3 extends over 14 amino acids. V lost 6 bases to trimming and J lost 4 bases, with 15 bases between them. CDR1 is MDHEN and CDR2 is SYDVKM in the germline V gene. In DNA form, the CDR3 reads TGTGCCAGCAGGGGCATGGGACGGTTCTATGGCTACACCTTC. Amino acid sequence: CASRGMGRFYGYTF.

As concerns this clonotype: This sequence may be a read error, since a much larger clone differs from it by one base. V is TRBV7-9 and J is TRBJ2-1; D possibly corresponds to TRBD1 (5 bases). TRBJ2-7 matches the DNA end more closely, so the J call is doubtful. The CDR3 length is 14 residues. CDR1 and CDR2 from the germline V gene are SEHNR and FQNEAQ (reference sequence). The DNA of the CDR3 is TGTGCCAGCAGCTTCCTTGACAGTTACAATGAGCAGTACTTC. Its protein product is CASSFLDSYNEQYF.

Only a few counts were recorded for this clonotype. The rearrangement joins TRBV9 to TRBJ2-7, with D perhaps TRBD1 (6 bases). There are 15 residues in the CDR3. Germline CDR1 reads SGDLS; CDR2 reads YYNGEE. V was pared by 4 bases and J by 4 bases, with 18 bases between. The CDR3 bases are TGTGCCAGCAGCCTCCACCCGGGCCAGGGGTACGAGCAGTACTTC. This translates into CASSLHPGQGYEQYF.

The table lists this clonotype with a count of one. CDR3 nucleotide sequence: TGTGCCAGCAGCGAGGGACTAGCGGGGGGGAGCTCCTACAATGAGCAGTTCTTC. Translating gives CASSEGLAGGSSYNEQFF. The chain links TRBV6-4 to TRBJ2-1, with 16 bases fitting TRBD2. The CDR3 extends over 18 amino acids. Germline values: CDR1 MRHNA, CDR2 SNTAGT. V was clipped by 6 bases and J by 0 bases; unmatched bases: 5.

The V call is TRBV11-2, the J call TRBJ2-4; 8 bases fit TRBD1. Judging by the DNA end, TRBJ2-7 fits better; the J call may be wrong. This CDR3 contains 16 residues. Germline CDR1 and CDR2: SGHAT and FQNNGV. For the CDR3, the DNA is TGTGCCAGCAGCACAGGGGGATTGGCGTCCGGATACGAGCAGTACTTC. Its protein is CASSTGGLASGYEQYF.

This chain joins TRBV7-2 and TRBJ2-2, with D tentatively TRBD2 (6 bases). Looked up from germline, CDR1 is SGHTA and CDR2 is FQGNSA. This CDR3 is built from 15 residues. Trimming removed 1 base at V and 6 bases at J, with 12 bases between. The CDR3 is CASSLDPGDPGELFF. The CDR3 nucleotides read TGTGCCAGCAGCTTAGACCCGGGGGACCCCGGGGAGCTGTTTTTT. Full variable domain (missing parts from reference TRBV7-2 and TRBJ2-2): GAGVSQSPSNKVTEKGKDVELRCDPISGHTALYWYRQSLGQGLEFLIYFQGNSAPDKSGLPSDRFSAERTGGSVSTLTIQRTQQEDSAVYLCASSLDPGDPGELFFGEGSRLTVL.

This chain uses TRBV6-2 or TRBV6-3 with TRBJ1-6, with TRBD1 as a possible D gene (5 bases). The CDR3 contains 12 residues. Germline V CDR1 and CDR2: MNHEY, SVGEGT. Trimming left V 8 bases short and J 8 bases short, with 10 bases between. CDR3: CASAGFDSPLHF. CDR3 DNA sequence: TGTGCCAGCGCAGGGTTCGATTCACCCCTCCACTTT.

About this clonotype: One end of the junction is discordant with germline, which a read error may explain. This chain links TRBV7-6 with TRBJ1-1; 10 nucleotides agree with TRBD1. In germline, CDR1 is SGHVS, CDR2 FNYEAQ. This CDR3 comprises 15 residues. The CDR3 protein is CAGSFATGGNTEAFF. CDR3 coding DNA: TGTGCCGGCAGCTTTGCGACAGGGGGCAACACTGAAGCTTTCTTT.

The gene calls are TRBV7-1 and TRBJ1-1; D remains unclear. TRBV7-1 is assigned to the ORF class and has an uncertain function. V lost 4 bases and J 3 bases, leaving 9 bases between the germline ends. The CDR3 has 13 amino acids. CDR3 sequence: CASSYRRDTEAFF. Here the CDR3 DNA reads TGTGCCAGCAGCTACAGACGGGACACTGAAGCTTTCTTT.

CDR3 DNA: TGCGCCAGCAGCCAAGTATATATCAGGGATAGCTACGAGCAGTACTTC. Translation: CASSQVYIRDSYEQYF. The V call is TRBV4-1, the J call TRBJ2-7; maybe TRBD1 (5 bases). V was pared by 1 base and J by 3 bases, with 16 bases between. CDR3 length: 16 amino acids. CDR1 MGHRA and CDR2 YSYEKL come from the germline V gene.

This clonotype occurred a few times. The gene calls are TRBV20-1 and TRBJ2-3; the D is unclear. The length of the CDR3 is 11 residues. CDR1 and CDR2 (germline): DFQATT, SNEGSKA (reference sequence). The CDR3 reads CSAPLMYTQYF. The DNA for the CDR3 is TGCAGCGCTCCCCTGATGTACACGCAGTATTTT.

This clonotype was found a few times. The V call is TRBV5-6, the J call TRBJ2-7, with TRBD1 matching 8 bases. Germline lookup yields CDR1 SGHDT and CDR2 YYEEEE. The V segment lost 4 bases and the J segment 4 bases; nucleotides outside the gene matches: 7. The CDR3 extends over 14 amino acids. The CDR3 nucleotides are TGTGCCAGCAGCCTCTGGACAGGGCGGTACGAGCAGTACTTC. Its translation: CASSLWTGRYEQYF.

Ten or more counts support this clonotype. The chain has TRBV20-1 and TRBJ2-1; maybe TRBD2 (5 bases). V lost 2 bases, J lost 5 bases, and 13 bases lay in between. Germline-derived CDR1 and CDR2 are DFQATT and SNEGSKA (reference sequence). This CDR3 is built from 14 residues. The DNA of the CDR3 is TGCAGTGCTAGAAGTTTGGAGGTCCACAATGAGCAGTTCTTC. Translating it yields CSARSLEVHNEQFF.

The J gene is TRBJ2-5, the V gene TRBV19; either TRBD1 or TRBD2 may fit D (5 bases each). Germline V gives CDR1 LNHDA, CDR2 SQIVND (reference sequence). The CDR3 runs 14 residues. V lost 7 bases, J lost 0 bases, and 12 bases lay in between. This CDR3 is CASIEGPNQETQYF. CDR3 sequence (DNA): TGTGCCAGTATCGAGGGGCCGAACCAAGAGACCCAGTACTTC.

J is TRBJ2-3 and V is TRBV4-3, with 7 bases lining up with TRBD2. Germline CDR1 reads LGHNA; CDR2 reads YSLEER. CDR3 length: 15 residues. V was pared by 4 bases and J by 5 bases, with 9 bases of the junction left unmatched. CDR3 coding DNA: TGCGCCAGCAGCCCGTGGAGCGGGGAAGGAGATACGCAGTATTTT. Residues: CASSPWSGEGDTQYF.

This clonotype was observed a few times. CDR3 sequence: CAISESGQDYNEQFF. CDR3 DNA: TGTGCCATCAGTGAGTCAGGGCAGGACTACAATGAGCAGTTCTTC. The chain employs TRBV10-3 and TRBJ2-1; no firm D call. The CDR3 length is 15 residues. V lost 0 bases to trimming and J lost 3 bases, with 9 bases between them. Germline V gene data show CDR1 as ENHRY and CDR2 as SYGVKD.

The rearrangement uses TRBV13 and TRBJ1-6, with 7 bases identical to TRBD1. The CDR3 has 15 amino acids. Germline CDR1 is PRHDT and CDR2 is FYEKMQ (reference sequence). V lost 5 bases, J lost 7 bases, and 8 bases stayed unmatched. The CDR3 region is CASSAGGQQNSPLHF. CDR3 in DNA: TGTGCCAGCAGCGCAGGGGGGCAACAAAATTCACCCCTCCACTTT. Full variable domain (missing parts from reference TRBV13 and TRBJ1-6): AAGVIQSPRHLIKEKRETATLKCYPIPRHDTVYWYQQGPGQDPQFLISFYEKMQSDKGSIPDRFSAQQFSDYHSELNMSSLELGDSALYFCASSAGGQQNSPLHFGNGTRLTVT.